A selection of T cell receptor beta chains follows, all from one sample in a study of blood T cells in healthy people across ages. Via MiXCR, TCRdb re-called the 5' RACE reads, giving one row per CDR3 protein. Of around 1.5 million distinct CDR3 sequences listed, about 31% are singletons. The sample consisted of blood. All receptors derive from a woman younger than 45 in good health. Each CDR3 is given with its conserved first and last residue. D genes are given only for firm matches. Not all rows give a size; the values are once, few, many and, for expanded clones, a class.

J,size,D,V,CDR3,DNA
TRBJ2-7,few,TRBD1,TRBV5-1,CASSLGTGVDYEQYF,TGCGCCAGCAGCCTCGGGACAGGGGTGGATTACGAGCAGTACTTC
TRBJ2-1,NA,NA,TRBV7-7,CASSLGPGKKQFF,TGTGCCAGCAGCTTAGGTCCCGGGAAAAAGCAGTTCTTC
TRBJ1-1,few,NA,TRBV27,CASRTTDLTGAEAFF,TGTGCCAGCAGGACGACAGACCTCACGGGGGCTGAAGCTTTCTTT
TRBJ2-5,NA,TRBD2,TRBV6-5,CASSQAGGPGETQYF,TGTGCCAGCAGCCAAGCGGGAGGGCCGGGGGAGACCCAGTACTTC
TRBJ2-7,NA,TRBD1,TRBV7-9,CASETGTGMHEQYF,TGTGCCAGCGAAACCGGGACAGGGATGCACGAGCAGTACTTC
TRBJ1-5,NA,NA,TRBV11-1,CASSKRDGQPQHF,TGTGCCAGCAGCAAAAGGGATGGTCAGCCCCAGCATTTT
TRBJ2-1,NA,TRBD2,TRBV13,CASRKREVTYEQFF,TGTGCCAGCAGAAAGCGGGAGGTCACCTACGAGCAGTTCTTC
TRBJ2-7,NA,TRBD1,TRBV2,CASTGGLYEQYF,TGTGCCAGCACAGGGGGATTGTACGAGCAGTACTTC
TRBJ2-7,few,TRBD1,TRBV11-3,CASSQTTGDEQYF,TGTGCCAGCAGCCAGACGACAGGGGACGAGCAGTACTTC
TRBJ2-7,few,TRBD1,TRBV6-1,CASSEGGQGAYEQYF,TGTGCCAGCAGTGAGGGGGGACAGGGGGCCTACGAGCAGTACTTC
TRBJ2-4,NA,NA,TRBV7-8,CASSLDRVVKNIQYF,TGTGCCAGCAGCTTAGACAGGGTCGTCAAAAACATTCAGTACTTC
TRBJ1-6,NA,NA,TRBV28,CASSSQASYLDSPLHF,TGTGCCAGCAGTAGCCAGGCTTCCTATCTGGATTCACCCCTCCACTTT
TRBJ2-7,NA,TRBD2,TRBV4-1,CASSQGPSGGAIEQYF,TGCGCCAGCAGCCAAGGACCTAGCGGGGGAGCTATCGAGCAGTACTTC
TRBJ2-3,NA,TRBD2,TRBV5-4,CASSFKRGGRTDTQYF,TGTGCCAGCAGCTTCAAGCGGGGGGGCCGCACAGATACGCAGTATTTT
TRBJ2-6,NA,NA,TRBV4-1,CASSQDRRQSSGANVLTF,TGCGCCAGCAGCCAAGATCGGCGACAGTCCTCTGGGGCCAACGTCCTGACTTTC
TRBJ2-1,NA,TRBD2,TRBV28,CASSLLSGNIYNEQFF,TGTGCCAGCAGTTTACTCAGCGGGAACATCTACAATGAGCAGTTCTTC
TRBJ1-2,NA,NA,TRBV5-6,CASWIGSRDSGHTF,TGTGCCAGCTGGATAGGGTCGCGGGATTCTGGCCACACCTTC
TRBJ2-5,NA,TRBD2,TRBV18,CASSPSGTSYETQYF,TGTGCCAGCTCACCGTCCGGGACTAGCTATGAGACCCAGTACTTC
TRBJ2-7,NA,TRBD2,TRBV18,CASSQREVYEQYF,TGTGCCAGCTCCCAACGGGAGGTCTACGAGCAGTACTTC
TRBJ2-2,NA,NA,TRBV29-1,CSVETPNTGELFF,TGCAGCGTTGAAACTCCAAACACCGGGGAGCTGTTTTTT
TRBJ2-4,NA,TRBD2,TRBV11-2,CASRGWGGRLVKNIQYF,TGTGCCAGCAGAGGCTGGGGCGGGAGGCTCGTCAAAAACATTCAGTACTTC
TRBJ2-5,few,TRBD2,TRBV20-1,CSAGTRLDSQYF,TGCAGTGCCGGGACTAGATTAGATTCCCAGTACTTC
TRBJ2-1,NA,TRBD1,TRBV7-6,CASSATGQPYNEQFF,TGTGCCAGCAGCGCGACAGGGCAACCCTACAATGAGCAGTTCTTC
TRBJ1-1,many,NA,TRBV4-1,CASSRLWSATEAFF,TGCGCCAGCAGCCGGTTATGGTCAGCCACTGAAGCTTTCTTT
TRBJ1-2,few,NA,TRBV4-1,CASSQAELLVGSNYGYTF,TGCGCCAGCAGCCAAGCTGAGCTTCTGGTAGGCTCTAACTATGGCTACACCTTC
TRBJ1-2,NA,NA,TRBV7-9,CASSPYTGNGYTF,TGTGCCAGCAGCCCTTACACGGGGAATGGCTACACCTTC
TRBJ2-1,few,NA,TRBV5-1,CASSLDRNFYNEQFF,TGCGCCAGCAGCTTGGACAGAAATTTCTACAATGAGCAGTTCTTC
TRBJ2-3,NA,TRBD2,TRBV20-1,CSARAQPGLAGGPGDTQYF,TGCAGTGCTAGAGCTCAACCCGGACTAGCGGGGGGGCCGGGAGATACGCAGTATTTT
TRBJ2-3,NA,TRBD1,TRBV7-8,CASSHSGTGKYF,TGTGCCAGCAGCCACTCCGGGACAGGGAAGTATTTT
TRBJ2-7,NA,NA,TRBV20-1,CSAQSRLAPYEQYF,TGCAGTGCCCAATCTAGACTGGCGCCCTACGAGCAGTACTTC
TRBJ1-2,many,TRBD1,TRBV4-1,CASSQTTGGQGYGYTF,TGCGCCAGCAGCCAGACAACTGGGGGACAGGGGTATGGCTACACCTTC